The rows below give T cell receptor beta chains drawn from one sample of a study of T-cell reconstitution after alpha-beta-depleted transplantation in children. TCRdb recomputed calls from the PCR reads with MiXCR, one row per CDR3 protein. This table holds more than 450,000 distinct CDR3 sequences, approximately 20% found once. The sample was PBMCs from the stem cell graft donor, taken from the stem cell graft. Receptors originate from a human donor who donated a stem cell graft to a child with acute lymphoblastic leukemia. Each CDR3 is given with its conserved first and last residue. D genes are given only for firm matches. Rows may omit the clone size; those that give it use once, few, many or a size class.

j_call clone_size v_call d_call cdr3_aa cdr3_nt
TRBJ2-7 - TRBV7-9 - CASSPPRAYEQYF TGTGCCAGCAGCCCACCCCGGGCCTACGAGCAGTACTTC
TRBJ2-3 - TRBV29-1 - CSVGVGGTQYF TGCAGCGTTGGCGTGGGGGGTACGCAGTATTTT
TRBJ1-1 few TRBV18 TRBD1 CASSPGTGITTEAFF TGTGCCAGCTCACCAGGGACAGGGATTACCACTGAAGCTTTCTTT
TRBJ1-2 - TRBV7-9 - CASSSWTSYGYTF TGTGCCAGCAGCTCCTGGACAAGCTATGGCTACACCTTC
TRBJ2-1 - TRBV12-3/TRBV12-4 - CASNVRTDYNEQFF TGTGCCAGCAACGTTAGGACAGACTACAATGAGCAGTTCTTC
TRBJ2-7 - TRBV4-2 - CASSQDSDPTYEQYF TGTGCCAGCAGCCAAGATTCCGACCCAACCTACGAGCAGTACTTC
TRBJ1-1 - TRBV11-2 TRBD1 CASSLGIDGGRGREDVTEAFF TGTGCCAGCAGCTTAGGTATCGACGGTGGCAGGGGGCGCGAGGACGTCACTGAAGCTTTCTTT
TRBJ1-6 few TRBV9 TRBD1 CASSTTGGPPLHF TGTGCCAGCAGCACTACAGGGGGCCCACCCCTCCACTTT
TRBJ2-3 few TRBV4-2 - CASSTGEGSTDTQYF TGTGCCAGCAGCACCGGCGAGGGAAGCACAGATACGCAGTATTTT
TRBJ1-1 - TRBV7-9 - CASIPPPGVVDTEAFF TGTGCCAGCATCCCTCCCCCCGGTGTGGTAGACACTGAAGCTTTCTTT
TRBJ2-1 - TRBV12-3/TRBV12-4 TRBD1 CASSGYRDSNEQFF TGTGCCAGCAGTGGATACCGGGACAGCAATGAGCAGTTCTTC
TRBJ1-4 few TRBV3-1 TRBD1 CASSQDGQGRANEKLFF TGTGCCAGCAGCCAAGATGGACAGGGCAGGGCTAATGAAAAACTGTTTTTT
TRBJ2-7 - TRBV19 - CASSVPDSGSFSYEQYF TGTGCCAGTAGTGTTCCTGATTCCGGGTCCTTCTCCTACGAGCAGTACTTC
TRBJ1-3 few TRBV18 - CASSPISRGQGNTIYF TGTGCCAGCTCACCAATTTCTCGGGGTCAAGGAAACACCATATATTTT
TRBJ1-6 - TRBV20-1 - CSASRGAMDNSPLHF TGCAGTGCCTCACGGGGGGCGATGGACAATTCACCCCTCCACTTT
TRBJ2-5 - TRBV29-1 TRBD2 CSLWTSGQETQYF TGCAGCCTGTGGACTAGCGGCCAAGAGACCCAGTACTTC
TRBJ2-3 few TRBV5-1 TRBD1 CASSYGDSRTDTQYF TGCGCCAGCAGCTATGGGGACAGCCGCACAGATACGCAGTATTTT
TRBJ2-7 - TRBV4-1 - CASSTTGLGQYF TGCGCCAGCAGCACCACAGGGCTGGGGCAGTACTTC
TRBJ2-4 few TRBV12-5 - CASGLGTAKNIQYF TGTGCTAGTGGGCTGGGGACAGCCAAAAACATTCAGTACTTC
TRBJ1-5 - TRBV21-1 - CASSKRSGVVPQPQHF TGTGCCAGCAGCAAACGCTCGGGGGTTGTGCCTCAGCCCCAGCATTTT
TRBJ2-7 - TRBV14 - CASSQATRQGEQYF TGTGCCAGCAGCCAAGCGACCCGGCAGGGCGAGCAGTACTTC
TRBJ2-3 - TRBV5-6 TRBD1 CASGPGTGRRRETQYF TGTGCCAGCGGCCCCGGGACAGGGCGTCGAAGGGAGACGCAGTATTTT
TRBJ2-1 many TRBV5-1 - CASSLIGPSYNEQFF TGCGCCAGCAGCTTGATCGGTCCCTCCTACAATGAGCAGTTCTTC
TRBJ2-1 - TRBV4-2 - CASSPNMDRYNEQFF TGTGCCAGCAGCCCAAATATGGACCGATACAATGAGCAGTTCTTC